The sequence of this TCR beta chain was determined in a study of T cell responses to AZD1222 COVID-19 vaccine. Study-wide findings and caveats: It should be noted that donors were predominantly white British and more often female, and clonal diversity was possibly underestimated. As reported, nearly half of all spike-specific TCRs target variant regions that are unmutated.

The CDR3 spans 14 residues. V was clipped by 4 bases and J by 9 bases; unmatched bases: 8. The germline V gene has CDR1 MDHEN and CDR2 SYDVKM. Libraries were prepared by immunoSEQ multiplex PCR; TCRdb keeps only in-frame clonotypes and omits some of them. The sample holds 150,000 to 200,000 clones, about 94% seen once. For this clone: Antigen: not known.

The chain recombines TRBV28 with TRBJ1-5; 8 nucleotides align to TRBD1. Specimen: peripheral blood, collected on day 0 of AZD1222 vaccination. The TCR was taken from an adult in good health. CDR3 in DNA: TGTGCCAGCAGTTCCGCCAGGGGGCTTAGGCCCCAGCATTTT. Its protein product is CASSSARGLRPQHF.